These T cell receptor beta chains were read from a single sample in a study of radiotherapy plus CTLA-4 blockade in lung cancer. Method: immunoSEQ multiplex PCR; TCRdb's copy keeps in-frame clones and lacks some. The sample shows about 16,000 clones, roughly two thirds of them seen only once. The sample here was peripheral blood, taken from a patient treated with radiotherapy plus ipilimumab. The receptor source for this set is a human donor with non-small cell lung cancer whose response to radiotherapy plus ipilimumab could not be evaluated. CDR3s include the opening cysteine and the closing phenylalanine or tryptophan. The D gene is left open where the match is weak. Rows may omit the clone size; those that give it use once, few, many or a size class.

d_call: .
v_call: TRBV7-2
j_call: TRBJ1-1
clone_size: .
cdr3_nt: TGTGCCAGCAGCAAAATGACGGGGAACACTGAAGCTTTCTTT
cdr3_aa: CASSKMTGNTEAFF

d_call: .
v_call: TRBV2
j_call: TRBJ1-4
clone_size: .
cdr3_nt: TGTGCCAGTAATGGGGAGGGAGAAAAACTGTTTTTT
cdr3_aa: CASNGEGEKLFF

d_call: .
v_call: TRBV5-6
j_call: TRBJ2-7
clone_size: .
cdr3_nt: TGTGCCAGCACTAAGGGGGGGGGATACGAGCAGTACTTC
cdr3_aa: CASTKGGGYEQYF

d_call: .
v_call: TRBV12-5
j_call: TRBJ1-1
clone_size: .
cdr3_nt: TGTGCTAGTGGTTTGGGGGCCGGCATGAACACTGAAGCTTTCTTT
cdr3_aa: CASGLGAGMNTEAFF

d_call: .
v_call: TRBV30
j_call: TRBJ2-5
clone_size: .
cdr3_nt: TGTGCCTGGGGAATACAGGCTTCGAAAGAGACCCAGTACTTC
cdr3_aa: CAWGIQASKETQYF

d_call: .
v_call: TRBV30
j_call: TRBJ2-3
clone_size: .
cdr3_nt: TGTGCCTGGAGTGTACCCTCGGGGACTAGCACAGATACGCAGTATTTT
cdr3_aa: CAWSVPSGTSTDTQYF

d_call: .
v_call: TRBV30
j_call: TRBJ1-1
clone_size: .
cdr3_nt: TGTGCCTGCGCACCGGGCACTGAAGCTTTCTTT
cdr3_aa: CACAPGTEAFF

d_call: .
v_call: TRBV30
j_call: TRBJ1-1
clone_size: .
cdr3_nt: TGTGCCTGGAGCCCCGGGGGGGGCCTGACTGAAGCTTTCTTT
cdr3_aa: CAWSPGGGLTEAFF

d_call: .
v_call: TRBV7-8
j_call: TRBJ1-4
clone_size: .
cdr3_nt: TGTGCCAGCAGCTTAGTGGGGGGAGGCGAAAAACTGTTTTTT
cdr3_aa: CASSLVGGGEKLFF

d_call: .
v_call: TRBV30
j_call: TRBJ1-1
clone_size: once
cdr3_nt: TGTGCCTGGAGTGTAGTAGGGGGCACTGAAGCTTTCTTT
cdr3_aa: CAWSVVGGTEAFF

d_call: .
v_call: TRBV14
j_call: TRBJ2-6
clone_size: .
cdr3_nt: TGTGCCAGCAGCCGGGACATACTATCTGGGGCCAACGTCCTGACTTTC
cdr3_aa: CASSRDILSGANVLTF

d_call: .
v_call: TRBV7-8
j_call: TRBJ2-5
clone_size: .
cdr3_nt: TGTGCCAGCAGCTTAGGCAGGCAAGAGACCCAGTACTTC
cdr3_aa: CASSLGRQETQYF

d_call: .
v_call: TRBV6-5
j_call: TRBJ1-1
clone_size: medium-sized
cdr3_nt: TGTGCCAGCAGTTACAACGAGGCGGGGAACACTGAAGCTTTCTTT
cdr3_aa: CASSYNEAGNTEAFF

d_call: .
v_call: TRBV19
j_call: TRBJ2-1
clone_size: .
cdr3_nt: TGTGCCGGAATTACAGGCCCGACAGGCAATGAGCAGTTCTTC
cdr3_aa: CAGITGPTGNEQFF

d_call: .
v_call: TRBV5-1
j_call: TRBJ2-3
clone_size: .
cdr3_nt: TGCGCCAGCAGCTTGGGAGGGAAGGGCCCAGATACGCAGTATTTT
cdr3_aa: CASSLGGKGPDTQYF

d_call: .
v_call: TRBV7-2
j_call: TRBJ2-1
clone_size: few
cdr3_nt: TGTGCCAGCAGCTTAGGTGGGGGGGGGCGTCCGAGCTCCTACAATGAGCAGTTCTTC
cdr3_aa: CASSLGGGGRPSSYNEQFF